The clone carrying this T cell receptor beta chain was found a few times. What it recognizes is unknown. This specimen belongs to a study of blood T cells in healthy people across ages. Study-wide points: Higher diversity, along with more naive CD4+ cells, distinguished long-lived donors from aged donors.

It was with a sample-barcoded 5' primer and a J-beta primer mix that a second PCR of about 7 to 12 cycles was run. Sequencing of every sample gave 3 million or more CDR3-containing paired-end reads. TCRdb redid the calling of the 5' RACE reads with MiXCR, one entry per CDR3 protein. This table has over 600,000 distinct CDR3 sequences, around 20% appearing once. Healthy Caucasian individuals from Russia aged about 6 to 90 were enrolled as donors. PBMCs, at least 7 million per sample, were isolated. The sample taken for sequencing was blood. The receptor was isolated from a man between 65 and 85 years old in good health.

The CDR3 is CASSPRDQPKQFF. CDR3 sequence (DNA): TGTGCCAGCAGCCCCCGGGACCAACCTAAGCAGTTCTTC. V and J are TRBV9 and TRBJ2-1; D is perhaps TRBD1 or TRBD2 (5 bases each). Trimming cost V 4 bases and J 11 bases, with 16 bases left between them. In germline, CDR1 is SGDLS, CDR2 YYNGEE. The CDR3 is 13 amino acids.